This T cell receptor (beta chain) is drawn from a study of blood T cell repertoires in COVID-19 (dated by TCRdb to 2020 to 2021). A note on the overall study: Collaborator samples came from the United States, Italy and Spain and covered acute and convalescent phases of COVID-19. The sample metadata nearly always contained a de-identified subject ID, COVID-19 status, age in years and sex. Subjects who had been exposed to COVID-19, were actively infected with it, or had recovered from it provided the deeply sampled blood TCRbeta repertoires that made up the dataset. The repertoires were released in a freely available public database intended as a resource for research on the immune response to SARS-CoV-2. Samples came from the ongoing ImmuneRACE study (first 160 participants) plus 1,254 subjects from 6 global collaborators. The material from the prospective study consisted of cDNA or gDNA derived from T cells, B-cell-depleted T cells, or PBMCs. Where HLA class I and class II types were available, the types were taken from metadata supplied by the sample provider, not from assay-based typing.

The immunoSEQ Assay, a bias-controlled multiplex PCR, was used to amplify TCRbeta CDR3 regions from genomic DNA. The original pipeline was this. The number of nucleated cells in each sample was estimated from the amplification of reference gene primers within the assay. To quantify the absolute abundance of each unique TCRbeta CDR3 rearrangement, sequence reads were collapsed and filtered. For each sample, productive Simpson clonality was calculated as the square root of Simpson's diversity index across productive rearrangements. TCRdb obtained this table from immuneACCESS and retained in-frame rearrangements with V and J assigned. These tables miss some clones; where compared with another copy, unresolved V genes account for less than half of the shortfall, and the remainder is unexplained. From that table come the V and J calls and clone size; the DNA was used to work out D and trimming. The sample contains over 200,000 clones, 88% of them found a single time. The biggest ten clones account for roughly 2.5% of the sample.

Here is what the overall study found, with its caveats: How much clinical and demographic metadata was included differed by source and by participant, and the metadata was provided uncurated.

The collaborating institutions used their own protocols to collect whole blood in K2EDTA tubes. Collaborator samples were shipped for TCRbeta analysis as frozen whole blood, isolated PBMCs, or DNA extracted from either sample type. The junction carries 11 bases between V and J, which are trimmed by 1 base and 6 bases respectively. Looking up the germline V gene yields CDR1 SGDLS and CDR2 YYNGEE. The CDR3 has 13 amino acids, counting the end cysteine and phenylalanine. The kept DNA is CDR3 alone, 39 bases in frame from the first base. For this clone: The antigen it recognizes is unknown. No base qualities exist here, and no much larger clone lies one base off it.

The V gene is TRBV9 and the J gene is TRBJ2-7, and perhaps TRBD1 as D gene, on 6 matching bases. The material sequenced was peripheral blood. This TCR was recovered from an older woman with acute or convalescent COVID-19. For the CDR3, the sequence is CASSVMVGGEQYF. The bases are TGTGCCAGCAGCGTAATGGTAGGGGGCGAGCAGTACTTC.